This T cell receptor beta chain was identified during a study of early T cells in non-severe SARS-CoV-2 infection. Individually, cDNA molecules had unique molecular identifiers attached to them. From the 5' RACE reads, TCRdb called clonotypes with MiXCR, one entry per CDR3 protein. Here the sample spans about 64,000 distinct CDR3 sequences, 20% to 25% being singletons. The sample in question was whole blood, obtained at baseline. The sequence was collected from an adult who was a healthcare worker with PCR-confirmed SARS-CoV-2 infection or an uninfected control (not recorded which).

As DNA, the CDR3 is TGCAGCGTCGACAGGGGGAGAACTGAAGCTTTCTTT. As protein: CSVDRGRTEAFF. The chain is built from TRBV29-1 and TRBJ1-1, with 9 bases identical to TRBD1. The CDR3 extends over 12 amino acids. After removal of 6 bases from V and 5 bases from J, the junction contained 4 bases not matched to a gene. Per germline, CDR1 SQVTM and CDR2 ANQGSEA.